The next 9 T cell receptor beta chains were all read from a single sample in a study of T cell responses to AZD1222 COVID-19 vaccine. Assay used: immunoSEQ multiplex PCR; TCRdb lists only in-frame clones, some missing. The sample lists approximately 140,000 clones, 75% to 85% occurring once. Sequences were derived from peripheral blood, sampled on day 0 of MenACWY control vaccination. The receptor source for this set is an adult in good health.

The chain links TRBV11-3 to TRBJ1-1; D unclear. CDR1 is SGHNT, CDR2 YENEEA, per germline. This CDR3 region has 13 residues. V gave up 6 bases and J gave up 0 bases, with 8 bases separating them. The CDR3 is CASSGNMNTEAFF. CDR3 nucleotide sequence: TGTGCCAGCAGTGGGAACATGAACACTGAAGCTTTCTTT.

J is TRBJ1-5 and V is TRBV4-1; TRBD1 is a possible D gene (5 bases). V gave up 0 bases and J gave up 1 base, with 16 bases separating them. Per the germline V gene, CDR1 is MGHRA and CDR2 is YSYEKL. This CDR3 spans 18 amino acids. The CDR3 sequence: CASSQEGVGRGSNQPQHF. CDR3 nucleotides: TGCGCCAGCAGCCAAGAGGGGGTAGGGCGGGGAAGCAATCAGCCCCAGCATTTT.

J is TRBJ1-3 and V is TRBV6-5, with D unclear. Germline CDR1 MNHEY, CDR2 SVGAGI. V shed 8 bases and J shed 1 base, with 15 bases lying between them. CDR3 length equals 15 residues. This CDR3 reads CASSQAGRSGNTIYF. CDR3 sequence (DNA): TGTGCCAGCTCCCAGGCAGGCAGGTCTGGAAACACCATATATTTT.

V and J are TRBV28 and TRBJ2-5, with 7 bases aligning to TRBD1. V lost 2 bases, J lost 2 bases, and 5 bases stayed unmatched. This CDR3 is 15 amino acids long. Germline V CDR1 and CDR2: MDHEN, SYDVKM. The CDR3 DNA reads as TGTGCCAGCAGTTTAAGGTCAGGGGGACAAGAGACCCAGTACTTC. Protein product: CASSLRSGGQETQYF.

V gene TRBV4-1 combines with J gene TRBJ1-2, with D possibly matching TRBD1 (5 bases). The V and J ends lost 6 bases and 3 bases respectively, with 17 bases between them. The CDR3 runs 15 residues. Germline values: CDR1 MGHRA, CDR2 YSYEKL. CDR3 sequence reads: CASSPQGRFDYGYTF. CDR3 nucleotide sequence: TGCGCCAGCAGTCCTCAGGGTAGGTTTGACTATGGCTACACCTTC.

The CDR3 is CASSVLKNTGELFF. The CDR3 bases are TGTGCCAGCAGCGTTTTAAAAAACACCGGGGAGCTGTTTTTT. V gene TRBV9 combines with J gene TRBJ2-2; D is unresolved. Germline-derived CDR1 and CDR2 are SGDLS and YYNGEE. V lost 2 bases and J lost 2, with 7 bases in between. The CDR3 contains 14 residues.

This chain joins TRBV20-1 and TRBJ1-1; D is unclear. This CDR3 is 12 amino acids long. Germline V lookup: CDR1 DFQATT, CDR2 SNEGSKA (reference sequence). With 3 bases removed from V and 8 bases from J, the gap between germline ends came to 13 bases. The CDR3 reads CSASDGTREAFF. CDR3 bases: TGCAGTGCTAGTGATGGCACTCGGGAAGCTTTCTTT.

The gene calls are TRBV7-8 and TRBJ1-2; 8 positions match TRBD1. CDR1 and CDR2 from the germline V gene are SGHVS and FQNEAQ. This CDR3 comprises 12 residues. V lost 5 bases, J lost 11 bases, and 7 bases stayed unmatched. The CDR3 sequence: CASSRPHRGYTF. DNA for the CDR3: TGTGCCAGCAGCCGACCCCACAGGGGGTACACCTTC.

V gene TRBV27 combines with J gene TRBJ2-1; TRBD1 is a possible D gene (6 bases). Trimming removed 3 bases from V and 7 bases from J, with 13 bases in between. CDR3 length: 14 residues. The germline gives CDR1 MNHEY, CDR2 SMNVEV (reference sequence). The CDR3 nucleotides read TGTGCCAGCAGTTTTGGGACACCGGTTAATGAGCAGTTCTTC. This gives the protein CASSFGTPVNEQFF.